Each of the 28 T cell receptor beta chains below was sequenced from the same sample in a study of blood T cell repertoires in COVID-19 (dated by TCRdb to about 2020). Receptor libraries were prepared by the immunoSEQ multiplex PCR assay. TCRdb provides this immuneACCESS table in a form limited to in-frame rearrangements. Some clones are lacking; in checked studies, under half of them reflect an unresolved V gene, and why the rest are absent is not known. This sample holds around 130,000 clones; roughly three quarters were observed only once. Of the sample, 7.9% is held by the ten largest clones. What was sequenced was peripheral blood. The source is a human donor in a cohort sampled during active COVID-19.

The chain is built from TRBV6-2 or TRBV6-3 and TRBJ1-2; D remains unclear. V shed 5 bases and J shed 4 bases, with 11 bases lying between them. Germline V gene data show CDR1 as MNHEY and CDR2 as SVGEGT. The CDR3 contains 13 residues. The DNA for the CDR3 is TGTGCCAGCAGTCGTACAGAGTTCTATGGCTACACCTTC. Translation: CASSRTEFYGYTF.

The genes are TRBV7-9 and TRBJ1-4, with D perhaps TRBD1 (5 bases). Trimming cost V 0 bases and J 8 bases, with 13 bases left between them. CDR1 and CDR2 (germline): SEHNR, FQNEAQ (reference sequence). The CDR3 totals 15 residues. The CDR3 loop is CASSLAQGAVEKLFF. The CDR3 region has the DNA TGTGCCAGCAGCTTAGCGCAAGGGGCTGTCGAAAAACTGTTTTTT.

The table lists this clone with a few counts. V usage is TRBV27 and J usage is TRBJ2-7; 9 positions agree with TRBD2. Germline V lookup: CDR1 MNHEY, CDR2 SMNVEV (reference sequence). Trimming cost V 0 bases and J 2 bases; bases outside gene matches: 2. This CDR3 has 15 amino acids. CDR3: CASSLSTSGAYEQYF. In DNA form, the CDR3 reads TGTGCCAGCAGTTTATCGACTAGCGGAGCCTACGAGCAGTACTTC.

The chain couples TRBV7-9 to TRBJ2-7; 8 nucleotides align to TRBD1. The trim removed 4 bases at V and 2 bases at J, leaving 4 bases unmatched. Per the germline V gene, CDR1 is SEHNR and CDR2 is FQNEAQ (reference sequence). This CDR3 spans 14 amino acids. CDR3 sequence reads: CASSSRTGPYEQYF. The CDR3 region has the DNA TGTGCCAGCAGCTCCCGGACAGGGCCCTACGAGCAGTACTTC. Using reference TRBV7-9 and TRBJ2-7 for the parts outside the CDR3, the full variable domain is DTGVSQNPRHKITKRGQNVTFRCDPISEHNRLYWYRQTLGQGPEFLTYFQNEAQLEKSRLLSDRFSAERPKGSFSTLEIQRTEQGDSAMYLCASSSRTGPYEQYFGPGTRLTVT.

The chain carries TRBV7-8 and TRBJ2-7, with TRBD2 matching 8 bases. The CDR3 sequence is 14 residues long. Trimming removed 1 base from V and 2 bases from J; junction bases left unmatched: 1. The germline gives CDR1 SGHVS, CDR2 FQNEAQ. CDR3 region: CASSLEAGAYEQYF. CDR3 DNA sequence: TGTGCCAGCAGCTTAGAAGCGGGAGCCTACGAGCAGTACTTC.

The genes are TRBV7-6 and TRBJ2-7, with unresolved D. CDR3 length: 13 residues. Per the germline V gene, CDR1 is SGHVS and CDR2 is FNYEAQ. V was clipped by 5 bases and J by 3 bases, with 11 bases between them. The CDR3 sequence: CASSPRPGYEQYF. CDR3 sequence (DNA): TGTGCCAGCAGCCCCAGGCCTGGCTACGAGCAGTACTTC.

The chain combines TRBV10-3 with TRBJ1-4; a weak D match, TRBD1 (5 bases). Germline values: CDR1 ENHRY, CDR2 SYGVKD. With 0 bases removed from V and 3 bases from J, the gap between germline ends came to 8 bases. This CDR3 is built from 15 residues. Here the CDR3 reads CAISESTGSNEKLFF. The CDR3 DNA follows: TGTGCCATCAGTGAGTCTACAGGATCTAATGAAAAACTGTTTTTT.

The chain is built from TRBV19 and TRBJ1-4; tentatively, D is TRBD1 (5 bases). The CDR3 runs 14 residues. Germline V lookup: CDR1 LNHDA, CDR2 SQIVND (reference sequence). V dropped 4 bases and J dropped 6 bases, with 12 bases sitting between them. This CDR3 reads CASSTDSQDEKLFF. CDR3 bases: TGTGCCAGTAGTACCGACAGCCAGGATGAAAAACTGTTTTTT.

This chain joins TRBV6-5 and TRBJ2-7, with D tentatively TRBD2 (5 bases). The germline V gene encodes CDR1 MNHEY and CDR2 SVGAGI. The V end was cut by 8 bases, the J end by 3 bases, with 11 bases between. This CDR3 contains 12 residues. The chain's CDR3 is CASRTEGYEQYF. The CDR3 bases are TGTGCCAGCCGCACAGAGGGCTACGAGCAGTACTTC.

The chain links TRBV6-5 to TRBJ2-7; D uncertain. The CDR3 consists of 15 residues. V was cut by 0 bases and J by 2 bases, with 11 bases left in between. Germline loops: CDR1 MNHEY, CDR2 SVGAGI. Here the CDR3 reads CASSYSKATTYEQYF. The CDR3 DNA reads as TGTGCCAGCAGTTACTCGAAGGCGACAACCTACGAGCAGTACTTC.

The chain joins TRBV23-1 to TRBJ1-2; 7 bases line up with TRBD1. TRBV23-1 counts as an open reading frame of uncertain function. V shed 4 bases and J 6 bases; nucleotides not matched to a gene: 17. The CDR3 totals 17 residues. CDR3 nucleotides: TGCGCCAGCAGTCCAAGCATCCTGATCAATCAGGGGGATGGCTACACCTTC. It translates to CASSPSILINQGDGYTF.

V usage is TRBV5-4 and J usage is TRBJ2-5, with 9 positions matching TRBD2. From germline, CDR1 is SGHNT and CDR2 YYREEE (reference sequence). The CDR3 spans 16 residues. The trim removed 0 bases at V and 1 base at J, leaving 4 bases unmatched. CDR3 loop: CASSLGATSGQETQYF. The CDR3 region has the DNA TGTGCCAGCAGCTTGGGGGCGACTAGCGGCCAAGAGACCCAGTACTTC.

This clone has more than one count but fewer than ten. The CDR3 sequence is CASSLGKEMTYEQYF. CDR3 sequence (DNA): TGTGCCAGCAGCTTAGGAAAGGAGATGACCTACGAGCAGTACTTC. The V gene is TRBV13, the J gene TRBJ2-7; no reliable D call. The V end was cut by 0 bases, the J end by 2 bases, with 11 bases between. CDR3 size: 15 residues. Germline CDR1 PRHDT, CDR2 FYEKMQ (reference sequence). Based on the CDR3 plus reference TRBV13 and TRBJ2-7, the full variable domain is AAGVIQSPRHLIKEKRETATLKCYPIPRHDTVYWYQQGPGQDPQFLISFYEKMQSDKGSIPDRFSAQQFSDYHSELNMSSLELGDSALYFCASSLGKEMTYEQYFGPGTRLTVT.

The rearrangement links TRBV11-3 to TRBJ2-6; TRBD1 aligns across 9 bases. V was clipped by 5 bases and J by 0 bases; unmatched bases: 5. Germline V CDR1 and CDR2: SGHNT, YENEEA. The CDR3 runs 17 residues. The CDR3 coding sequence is TGTGCCAGCAGCAAGGGACAGGGTAACTCTGGGGCCAACGTCCTGACTTTC. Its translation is CASSKGQGNSGANVLTF.

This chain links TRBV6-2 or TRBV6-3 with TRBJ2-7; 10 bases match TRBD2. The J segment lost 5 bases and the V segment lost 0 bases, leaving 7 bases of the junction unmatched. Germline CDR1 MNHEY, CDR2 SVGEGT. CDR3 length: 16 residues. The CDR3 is CASSYSSGGARDEQYF. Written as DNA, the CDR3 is TGTGCCAGCAGTTACTCCAGCGGGGGGGCCCGAGACGAGCAGTACTTC.

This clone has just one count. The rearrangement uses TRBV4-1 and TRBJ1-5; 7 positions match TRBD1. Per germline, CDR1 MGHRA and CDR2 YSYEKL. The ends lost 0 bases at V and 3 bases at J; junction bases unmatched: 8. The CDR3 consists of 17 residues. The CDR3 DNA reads TGCGCCAGCAGCCAAGATCGTCGGCAGGGGGACAATCAGCCCCAGCATTTT. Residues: CASSQDRRQGDNQPQHF.

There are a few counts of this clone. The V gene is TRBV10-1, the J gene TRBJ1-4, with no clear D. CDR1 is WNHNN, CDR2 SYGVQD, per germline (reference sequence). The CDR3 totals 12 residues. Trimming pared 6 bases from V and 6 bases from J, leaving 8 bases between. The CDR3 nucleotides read TGCGCCAGCAGGGATGGAGATGAAAAACTGTTTTTT. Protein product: CASRDGDEKLFF.

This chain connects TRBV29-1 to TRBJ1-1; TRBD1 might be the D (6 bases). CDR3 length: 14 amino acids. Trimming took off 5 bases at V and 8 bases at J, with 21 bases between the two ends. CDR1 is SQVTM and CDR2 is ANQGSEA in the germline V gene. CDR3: CSVLGLDRFGEAFF. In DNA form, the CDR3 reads TGCAGCGTTCTGGGGCTAGACAGGTTTGGGGAAGCTTTCTTT.

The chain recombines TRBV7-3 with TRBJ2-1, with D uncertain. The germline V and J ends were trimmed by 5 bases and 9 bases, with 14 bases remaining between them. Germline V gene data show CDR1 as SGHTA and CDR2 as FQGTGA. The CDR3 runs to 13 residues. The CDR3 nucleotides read TGTGCCAGCAGCACCAGTGGTGGTGCTGAGCAGTTCTTC. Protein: CASSTSGGAEQFF.

The CDR3 DNA reads as TGTGCCAGCACCGAAAGGGGGGGGGACGAGCAGTACTTC. The encoded protein is CASTERGGDEQYF. The chain is built from TRBV2 and TRBJ2-7; D is possibly TRBD2 (7 bases). Trimming took off 7 bases at V and 5 bases at J, with 15 bases between the two ends. Germline V CDR1 and CDR2: SNHLY, FYNNEI. The CDR3 contains 13 residues.

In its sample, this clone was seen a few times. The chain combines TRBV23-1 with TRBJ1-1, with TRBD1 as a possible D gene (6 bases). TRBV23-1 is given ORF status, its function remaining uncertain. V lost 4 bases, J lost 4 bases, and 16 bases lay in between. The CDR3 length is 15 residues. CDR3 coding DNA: TGCGCCAGCAGTCGCTCGTCAGGGGCAGGCACTGAAGCTTTCTTT. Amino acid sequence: CASSRSSGAGTEAFF.

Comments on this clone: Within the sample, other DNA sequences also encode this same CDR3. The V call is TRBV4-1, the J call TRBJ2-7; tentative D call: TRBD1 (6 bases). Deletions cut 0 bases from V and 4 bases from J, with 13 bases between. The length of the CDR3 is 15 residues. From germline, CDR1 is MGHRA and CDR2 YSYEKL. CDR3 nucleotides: TGCGCCAGCAGCCAAGACCCCAGGGGTGGATACGAGCAGTACTTC. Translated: CASSQDPRGGYEQYF.

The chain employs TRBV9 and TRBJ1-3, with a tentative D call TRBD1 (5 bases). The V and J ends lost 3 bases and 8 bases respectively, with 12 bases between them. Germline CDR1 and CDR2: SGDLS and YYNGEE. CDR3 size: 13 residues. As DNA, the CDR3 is TGTGCCAGCAGCGGAGCAGGGAGGGACACCATATATTTT. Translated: CASSGAGRDTIYF. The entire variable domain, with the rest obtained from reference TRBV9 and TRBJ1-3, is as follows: DSGVTQTPKHLITATGQRVTLRCSPRSGDLSVYWYQQSLDQGLQFLIQYYNGEERAKGNILERFSAQQFPDLHSELNLSSLELGDSALYFCASSGAGRDTIYFGEGSWLTVV.

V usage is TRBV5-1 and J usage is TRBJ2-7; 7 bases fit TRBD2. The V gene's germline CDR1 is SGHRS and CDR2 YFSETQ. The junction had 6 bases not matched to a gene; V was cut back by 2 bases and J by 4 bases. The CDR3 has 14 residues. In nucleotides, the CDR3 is TGCGCCAGCAGCTTTAGCGGGTCGCAGTACGAGCAGTACTTC. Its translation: CASSFSGSQYEQYF.

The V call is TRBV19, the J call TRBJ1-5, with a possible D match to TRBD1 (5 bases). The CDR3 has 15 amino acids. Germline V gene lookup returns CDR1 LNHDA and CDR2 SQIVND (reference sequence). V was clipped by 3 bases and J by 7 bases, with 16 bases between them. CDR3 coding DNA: TGTGCCAGTAGTATTGATGACGGGGGAGAACAGCCCCAGCATTTT. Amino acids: CASSIDDGGEQPQHF.

CDR3 nucleotides: TGTGCCAGCAGTGAAGCGGGACGGACTACCTTTTATGGCTACACCTTC. It codes for CASSEAGRTTFYGYTF. This chain uses TRBV2 with TRBJ1-2; maybe TRBD1 (5 bases). CDR1 is SNHLY, CDR2 FYNNEI, per germline. The CDR3 has 16 residues. With 0 bases removed from V and 5 bases from J, the gap between germline ends came to 16 bases.

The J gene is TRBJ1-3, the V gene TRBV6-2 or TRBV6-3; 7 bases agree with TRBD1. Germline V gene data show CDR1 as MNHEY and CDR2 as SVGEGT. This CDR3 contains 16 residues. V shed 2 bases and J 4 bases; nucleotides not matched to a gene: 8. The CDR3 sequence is CASSYARQGAGNTIYF. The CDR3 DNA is TGTGCCAGCAGTTACGCCCGACAGGGAGCGGGAAACACCATATATTTT.

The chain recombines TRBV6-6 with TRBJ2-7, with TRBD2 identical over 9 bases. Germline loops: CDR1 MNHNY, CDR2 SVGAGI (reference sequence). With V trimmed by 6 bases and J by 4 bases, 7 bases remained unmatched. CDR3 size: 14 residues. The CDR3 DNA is TGTGCCAGCAGATTAGCGGGAGCGTGGTACGAGCAGTACTTC. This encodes CASRLAGAWYEQYF.